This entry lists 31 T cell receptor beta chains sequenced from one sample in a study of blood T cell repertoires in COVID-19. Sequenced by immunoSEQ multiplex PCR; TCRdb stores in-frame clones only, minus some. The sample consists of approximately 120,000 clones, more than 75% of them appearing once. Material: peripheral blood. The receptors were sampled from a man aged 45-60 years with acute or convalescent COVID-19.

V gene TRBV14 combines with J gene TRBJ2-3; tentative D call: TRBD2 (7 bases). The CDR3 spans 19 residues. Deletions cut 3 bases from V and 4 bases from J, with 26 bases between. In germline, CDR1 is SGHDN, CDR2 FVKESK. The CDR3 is CASSHHGRGQVMSPDTQYF. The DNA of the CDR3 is TGTGCCAGCAGCCATCACGGGCGGGGGCAGGTAATGAGCCCAGATACGCAGTATTTT.

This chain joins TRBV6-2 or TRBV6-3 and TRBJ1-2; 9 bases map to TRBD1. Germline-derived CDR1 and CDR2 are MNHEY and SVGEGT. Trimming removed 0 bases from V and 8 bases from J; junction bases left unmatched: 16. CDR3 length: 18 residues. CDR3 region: CASSYSTASDRGSFGYTF. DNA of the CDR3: TGTGCCAGCAGTTACTCGACAGCATCGGACAGGGGATCCTTCGGCTACACCTTC.

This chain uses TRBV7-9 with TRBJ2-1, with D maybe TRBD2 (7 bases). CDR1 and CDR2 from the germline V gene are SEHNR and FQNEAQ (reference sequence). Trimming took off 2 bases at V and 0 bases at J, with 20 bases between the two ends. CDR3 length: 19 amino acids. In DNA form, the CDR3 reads TGTGCCAGCAGCTTACCCCGTTTAGGGAGGGGGACCTCCTACAATGAGCAGTTCTTC. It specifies CASSLPRLGRGTSYNEQFF.

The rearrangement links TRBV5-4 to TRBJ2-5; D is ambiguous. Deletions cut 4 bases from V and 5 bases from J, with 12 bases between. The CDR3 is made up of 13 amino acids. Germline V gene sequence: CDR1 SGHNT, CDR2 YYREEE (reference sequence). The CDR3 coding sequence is TGTGCCAGCAGCCAGACCGGGTTGGAGACCCAGTACTTC. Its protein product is CASSQTGLETQYF.

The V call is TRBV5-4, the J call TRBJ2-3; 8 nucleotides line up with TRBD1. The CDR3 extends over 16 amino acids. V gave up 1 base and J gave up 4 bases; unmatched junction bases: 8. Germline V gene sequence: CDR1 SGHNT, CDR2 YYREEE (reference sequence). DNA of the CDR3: TGTGCCAGCAGCTTGTTGTCAGGGGGCGCATCAGATACGCAGTATTTT. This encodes CASSLLSGGASDTQYF. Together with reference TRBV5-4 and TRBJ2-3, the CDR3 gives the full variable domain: ETGVTQSPTHLIKTRGQQVTLRCSSQSGHNTVSWYQQALGQGPQFIFQYYREEENGRGNFPPRFSGLQFPNYSSELNVNALELDDSALYLCASSLLSGGASDTQYFGPGTRLTVL.

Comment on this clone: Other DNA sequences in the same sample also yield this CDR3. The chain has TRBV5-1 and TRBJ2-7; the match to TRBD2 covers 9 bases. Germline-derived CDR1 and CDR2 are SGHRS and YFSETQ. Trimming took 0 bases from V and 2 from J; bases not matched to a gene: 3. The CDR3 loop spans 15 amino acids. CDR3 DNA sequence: TGCGCCAGCAGCTTGGACGCGGGAGGGCCCTACGAGCAGTACTTC. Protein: CASSLDAGGPYEQYF. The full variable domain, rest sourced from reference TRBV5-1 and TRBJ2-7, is KAGVTQTPRYLIKTRGQQVTLSCSPISGHRSVSWYQQTPGQGLQFLFEYFSETQRNKGNFPGRFSGRQFSNSRSEMNVSTLELGDSALYLCASSLDAGGPYEQYFGPGTRLTVT.

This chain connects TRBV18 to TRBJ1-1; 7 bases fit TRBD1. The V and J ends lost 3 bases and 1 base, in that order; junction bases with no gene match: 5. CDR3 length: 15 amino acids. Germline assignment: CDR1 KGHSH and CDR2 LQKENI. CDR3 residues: CASSPGQVQNTEAFF. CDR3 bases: TGTGCCAGCTCACCTGGACAGGTTCAGAACACTGAAGCTTTCTTT.

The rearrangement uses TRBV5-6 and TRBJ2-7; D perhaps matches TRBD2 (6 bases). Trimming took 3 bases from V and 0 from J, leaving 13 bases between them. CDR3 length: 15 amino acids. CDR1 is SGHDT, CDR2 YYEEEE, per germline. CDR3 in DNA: TGTGCCAGCAGCTGGGGGGAGCCGACCTCCTACGAGCAGTACTTC. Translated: CASSWGEPTSYEQYF.

DNA for the CDR3: TGTGCCAGCAATAGATGGCCCACAGGCCGTTATGGCTACACCTTC. Translation gives CASNRWPTGRYGYTF. The genes are TRBV6-5 and TRBJ1-2, with D possibly matching TRBD1 (5 bases). Germline-derived CDR1 and CDR2 are MNHEY and SVGAGI. With 7 bases removed from V and 5 bases from J, the gap between germline ends came to 20 bases. This CDR3 region has 15 residues.

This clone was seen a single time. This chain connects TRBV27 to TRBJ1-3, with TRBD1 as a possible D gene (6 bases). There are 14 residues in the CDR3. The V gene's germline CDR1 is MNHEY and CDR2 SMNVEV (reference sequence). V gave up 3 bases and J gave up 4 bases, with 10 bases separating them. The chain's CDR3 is CASSFQGNGNTIYF. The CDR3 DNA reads TGTGCCAGCAGTTTTCAGGGGAACGGAAACACCATATATTTT.

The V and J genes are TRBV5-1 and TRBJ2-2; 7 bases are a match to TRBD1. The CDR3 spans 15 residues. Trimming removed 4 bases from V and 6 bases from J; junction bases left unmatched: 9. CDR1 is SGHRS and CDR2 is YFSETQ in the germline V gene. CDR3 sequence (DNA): TGCGCCAGCAGCCCCCTGACAGGGTCACCCGGGGAGCTGTTTTTT. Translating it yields CASSPLTGSPGELFF.

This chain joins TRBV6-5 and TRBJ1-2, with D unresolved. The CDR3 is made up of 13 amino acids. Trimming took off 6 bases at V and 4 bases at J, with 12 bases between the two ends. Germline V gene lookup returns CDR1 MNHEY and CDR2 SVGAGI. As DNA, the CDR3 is TGTGCCAGCAGCTTGACACCCGCCTATGGCTACACCTTC. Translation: CASSLTPAYGYTF.

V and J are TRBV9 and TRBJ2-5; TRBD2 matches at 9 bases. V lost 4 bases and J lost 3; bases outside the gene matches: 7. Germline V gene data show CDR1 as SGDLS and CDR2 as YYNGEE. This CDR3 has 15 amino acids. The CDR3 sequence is CASSRGTSPKETQYF. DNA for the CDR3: TGTGCCAGCAGCAGAGGGACTAGCCCTAAAGAGACCCAGTACTTC.

CDR3 in DNA: TGCGCCAGCAGCCTCGGACAGGGGGGGACTGGCCCCTACGAGCAGTACTTC. It yields the protein CASSLGQGGTGPYEQYF. The chain combines TRBV5-1 with TRBJ2-7; 10 positions match TRBD1. The CDR3 is 17 residues long. Trimming cost V 4 bases and J 2 bases; bases outside gene matches: 12. The germline V gene encodes CDR1 SGHRS and CDR2 YFSETQ.

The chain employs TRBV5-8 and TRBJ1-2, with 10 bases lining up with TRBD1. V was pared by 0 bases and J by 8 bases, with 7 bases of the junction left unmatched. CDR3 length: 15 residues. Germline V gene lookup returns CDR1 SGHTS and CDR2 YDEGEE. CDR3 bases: TGTGCCAGCAGCTTGGGGATAGACAGGGGGCGAGGCTACACCTTC. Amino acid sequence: CASSLGIDRGRGYTF.

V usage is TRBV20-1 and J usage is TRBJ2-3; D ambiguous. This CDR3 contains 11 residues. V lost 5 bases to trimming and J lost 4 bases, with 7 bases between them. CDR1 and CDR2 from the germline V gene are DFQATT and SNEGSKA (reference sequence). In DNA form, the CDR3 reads TGCAGTGCTCCTTCCCCAGATACGCAGTATTTT. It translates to CSAPSPDTQYF.

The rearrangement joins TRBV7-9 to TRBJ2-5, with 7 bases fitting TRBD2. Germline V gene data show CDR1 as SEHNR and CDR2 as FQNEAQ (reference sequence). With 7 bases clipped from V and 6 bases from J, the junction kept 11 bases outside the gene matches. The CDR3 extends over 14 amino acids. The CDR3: CASTVSAGPQTQYF. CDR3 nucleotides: TGTGCCAGCACCGTATCAGCGGGGCCGCAGACCCAGTACTTC. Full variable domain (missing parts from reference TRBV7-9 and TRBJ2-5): DTGVSQNPRHKITKRGQNVTFRCDPISEHNRLYWYRQTLGQGPEFLTYFQNEAQLEKSRLLSDRFSAERPKGSFSTLEIQRTEQGDSAMYLCASTVSAGPQTQYFGPGTRLLVL.

The CDR3 spells CATSDILTGAWDKETQYF. The CDR3 DNA reads TGTGCCACCAGTGATATATTGACGGGAGCTTGGGATAAGGAGACCCAGTACTTC. The gene calls are TRBV24-1 and TRBJ2-5, with D possibly TRBD2 on 6 matching bases. This CDR3 contains 18 residues. CDR1 and CDR2 (germline): KGHDR, SFDVKD. V was clipped by 3 bases and J by 5 bases, with 24 bases between them.

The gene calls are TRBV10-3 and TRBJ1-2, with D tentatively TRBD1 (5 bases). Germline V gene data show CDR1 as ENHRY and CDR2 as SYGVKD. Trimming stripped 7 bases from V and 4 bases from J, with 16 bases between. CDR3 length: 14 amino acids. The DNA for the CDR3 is TGTGCCATCAAGGGTTCGGGGGGAGGCTATGGCTACACCTTC. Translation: CAIKGSGGGYGYTF.

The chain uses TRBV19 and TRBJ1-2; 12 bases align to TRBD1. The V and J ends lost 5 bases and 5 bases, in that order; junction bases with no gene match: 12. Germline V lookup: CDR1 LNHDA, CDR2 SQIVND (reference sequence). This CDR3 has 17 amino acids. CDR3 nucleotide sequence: TGTGCCAGTAGTTCCTACGTGGGGACAGGGGGCCTTTATGGCTACACCTTC. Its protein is CASSSYVGTGGLYGYTF.

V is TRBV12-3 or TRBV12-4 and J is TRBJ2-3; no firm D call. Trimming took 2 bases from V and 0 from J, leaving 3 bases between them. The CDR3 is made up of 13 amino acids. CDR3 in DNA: TGTGCCAGCAGTTTACTCAGCACAGATACGCAGTATTTT. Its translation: CASSLLSTDTQYF.

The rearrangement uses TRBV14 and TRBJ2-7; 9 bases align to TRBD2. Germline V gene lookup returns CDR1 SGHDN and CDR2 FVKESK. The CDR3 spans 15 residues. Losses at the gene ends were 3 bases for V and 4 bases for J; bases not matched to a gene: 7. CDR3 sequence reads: CASSHIAGDPYEQYF. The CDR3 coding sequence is TGTGCCAGCAGCCACATAGCGGGAGATCCATACGAGCAGTACTTC.

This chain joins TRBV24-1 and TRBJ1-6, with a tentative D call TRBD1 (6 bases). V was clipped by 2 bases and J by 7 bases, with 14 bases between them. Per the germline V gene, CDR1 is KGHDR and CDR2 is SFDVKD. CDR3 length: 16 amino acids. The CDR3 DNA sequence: TGTGCCACCAGTGATTGGGACAAGTCGAGGAATTCACCCCTCCACTTT. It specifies CATSDWDKSRNSPLHF.

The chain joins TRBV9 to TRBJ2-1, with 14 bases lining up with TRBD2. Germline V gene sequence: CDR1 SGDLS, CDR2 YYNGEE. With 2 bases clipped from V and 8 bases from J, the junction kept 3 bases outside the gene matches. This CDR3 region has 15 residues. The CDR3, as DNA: TGTGCCAGCAGCGTCGGGACTAGCGGGAGAGATGAGCAGTTCTTC. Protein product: CASSVGTSGRDEQFF.

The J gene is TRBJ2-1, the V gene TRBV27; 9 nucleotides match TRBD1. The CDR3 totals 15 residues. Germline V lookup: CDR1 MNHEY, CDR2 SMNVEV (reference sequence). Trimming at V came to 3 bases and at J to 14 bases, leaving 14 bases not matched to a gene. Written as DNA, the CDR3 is TGTGCCAGCAGTTTCTTTTCCGGGACAGGGAAAGAGAAGTTCTTC. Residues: CASSFFSGTGKEKFF.

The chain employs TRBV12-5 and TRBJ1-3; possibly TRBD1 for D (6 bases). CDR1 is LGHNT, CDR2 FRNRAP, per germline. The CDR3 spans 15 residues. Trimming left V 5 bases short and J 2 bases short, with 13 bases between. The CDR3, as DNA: TGTGCTAGTGGTCGGACAGCGAGCCCTGGAAACACCATATATTTT. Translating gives CASGRTASPGNTIYF.

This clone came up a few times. CDR3 DNA: TGTGCCAGTAGTATGTGGCGGGAGTGGGGCGAGCAGTACTTC. It specifies CASSMWREWGEQYF. The chain carries TRBV19 and TRBJ2-7, with 7 bases identical to TRBD2. Germline assignment: CDR1 LNHDA and CDR2 SQIVND (reference sequence). There are 14 residues in the CDR3. With V trimmed by 3 bases and J by 6 bases, 8 bases remained unmatched.

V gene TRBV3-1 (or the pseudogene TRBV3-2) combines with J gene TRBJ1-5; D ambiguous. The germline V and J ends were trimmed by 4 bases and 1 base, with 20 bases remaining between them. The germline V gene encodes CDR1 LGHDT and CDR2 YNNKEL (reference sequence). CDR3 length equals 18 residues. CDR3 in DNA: TGTGCCAGCAGCCCCCGTAAGGTCTCGGAACAGAGCAATCAGCCCCAGCATTTT. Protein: CASSPRKVSEQSNQPQHF.

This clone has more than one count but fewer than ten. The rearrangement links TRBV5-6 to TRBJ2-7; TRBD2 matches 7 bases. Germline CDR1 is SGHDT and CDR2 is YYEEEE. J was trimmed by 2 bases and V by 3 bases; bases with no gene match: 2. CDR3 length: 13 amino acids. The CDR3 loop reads CASSSGGPYEQYF. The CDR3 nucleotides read TGTGCCAGCAGCTCGGGGGGACCCTACGAGCAGTACTTC.

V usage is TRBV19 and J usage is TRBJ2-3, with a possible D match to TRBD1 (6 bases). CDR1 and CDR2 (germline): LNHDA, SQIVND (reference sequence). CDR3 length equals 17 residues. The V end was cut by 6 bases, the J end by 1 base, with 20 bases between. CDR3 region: CASSKTPQGWGTDTQYF. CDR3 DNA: TGTGCCAGTAGCAAGACCCCACAGGGTTGGGGCACAGATACGCAGTATTTT.

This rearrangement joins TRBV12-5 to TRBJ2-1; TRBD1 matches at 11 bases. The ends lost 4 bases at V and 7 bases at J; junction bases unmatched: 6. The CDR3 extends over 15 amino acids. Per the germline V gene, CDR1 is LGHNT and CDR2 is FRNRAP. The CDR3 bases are TGTGCTAGTGGTTCAGGGACAGGGGGAATGAATGAGCAGTTCTTC. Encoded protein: CASGSGTGGMNEQFF. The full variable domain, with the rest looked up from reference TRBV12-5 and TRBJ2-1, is DARVTQTPRHKVTEMGQEVTMRCQPILGHNTVFWYRQTMMQGLELLAYFRNRAPLDDSGMPKDRFSAEMPDATLATLKIQPSEPRDSAVYFCASGSGTGGMNEQFFGPGTRLTVL.